The rows below give T cell receptor beta chains drawn from one sample of a study of T cell responses to AZD1222 COVID-19 vaccine. Assay: immunoSEQ multiplex PCR; the TCRdb copy retains only in-frame clones and omits some. There are around 130,000 clones in the sample; around 90% occur only once, and roughly 6.1% lies in the top ten. This specimen was peripheral blood, taken 28 days after the second AZD1222 dose. These receptors all stem from an adult who received the AZD1222 COVID-19 vaccine. The CDR3 runs from the conserved cysteine through the conserved F or W. The D gene is left open where the match is weak. Clone size is not always given. Where it is, it says once, few, many or a class for expanded clones.

D | J | V | size | DNA | CDR3
TRBD1 | TRBJ1-1 | TRBV7-2 | NA | TGTGCCAGCAGCGTATACAGGGGGGAAGGGATGAACACTGAAGCTTTCTTT | CASSVYRGEGMNTEAFF
NA | TRBJ2-7 | TRBV9 | NA | TGTGCCAGCAGCGTAGCCCCTTCTAGCTCGATCCTCTACGAGCAGTACTTC | CASSVAPSSSILYEQYF
NA | TRBJ1-6 | TRBV7-2 | NA | TGTGCCAGCAGCCCGCGACAGGAAAATTCACCCCTCCACTTT | CASSPRQENSPLHF
NA | TRBJ2-7 | TRBV5-1 | few | TGCGCCAGCAGCCAGGGACCGCACTACGAGCAGTACTTC | CASSQGPHYEQYF
NA | TRBJ2-1 | TRBV19 | NA | TGTGCCAGTAGTATAAGGGCTCGTGGCTACAATGAGCAGTTCTTC | CASSIRARGYNEQFF
TRBD1 | TRBJ2-2 | TRBV19 | NA | TGTGCCAGTAGCGACAGGGTGTACACCGGGGAGCTGTTTTTT | CASSDRVYTGELFF
NA | TRBJ2-3 | TRBV12-3/TRBV12-4 | NA | TGTGCCAGCAGTCCGTACCCAGATACGCAGTATTTT | CASSPYPDTQYF
TRBD2 | TRBJ2-3 | TRBV4-2 | NA | TGTGCCAGCAGCCTAGCGGGAGGTCCAGATACGCAGTATTTT | CASSLAGGPDTQYF
NA | TRBJ2-5 | TRBV6-2/TRBV6-3 | few | TGTGCCAGCAGTGGGCCTTCAGAGACCCAGTACTTC | CASSGPSETQYF
NA | TRBJ1-2 | TRBV6-6 | NA | TGTGCCAGCAGTTACTCGATCTCTAGGTATGGCTACACCTTC | CASSYSISRYGYTF
TRBD1 | TRBJ1-1 | TRBV14 | NA | TGTGCCAGCAGCTACAGGGGTAACACTGAAGCTTTCTTT | CASSYRGNTEAFF
TRBD2 | TRBJ2-2 | TRBV28 | NA | TGTGCCAGCCTGGGGTGGCTAGCGGACACCGGGGAGCTGTTTTTT | CASLGWLADTGELFF
NA | TRBJ2-7 | TRBV9 | NA | TGTGCCAGCAGTTCTGATGGGGGGAGGTCCTACGAGCAGTACTTC | CASSSDGGRSYEQYF
NA | TRBJ1-2 | TRBV19 | NA | TGTGCCAGTAGTATCGCGGGGATCTATGGCTACACCTTC | CASSIAGIYGYTF
NA | TRBJ2-3 | TRBV29-1 | NA | TGCAGCGTTCCTAGTTGGTGGCGTGAAGATACGCAGTATTTT | CSVPSWWREDTQYF
NA | TRBJ1-1 | TRBV30 | NA | TGTGCCTGGAGTTGGGAGGGTGGGGTTAGGGCTTTCTTT | CAWSWEGGVRAFF
TRBD2 | TRBJ2-7 | TRBV6-5 | NA | TGTGCCAGCAGTCGGGACTACACAAAACAATACGAGCAGTACTTC | CASSRDYTKQYEQYF
NA | TRBJ1-2 | TRBV5-1 | NA | TGCGCCAGCAGCGTGACGGTGTTTAAGGGATATGGCTACACCTTC | CASSVTVFKGYGYTF
TRBD1 | TRBJ2-7 | TRBV11-2 | NA | TGTGCCAGCAGCTCTACCGGGACAGGGACGTACGAGCAGTACTTC | CASSSTGTGTYEQYF
NA | TRBJ1-4 | TRBV6-1 | NA | TGTGCCAGCAGTGAAGATGGTTCCAGCCACCTGTTTTTT | CASSEDGSSHLFF